Below, 26 T cell receptor beta chains from the same sample are listed, as sequenced in a study of T cell repertoires in cytomegalovirus infection. Which antigens these TCRs recognize remains unknown. From the reads, TCRdb called clonotypes with MiXCR, one entry per CDR3 protein. The table includes 650,000 to 850,000 distinct CDR3 sequences, roughly 29% detected once. The sequenced sample was cultured CD8+ T cells from PBMCs, obtained from culture after CMV antigen stimulation. The receptors come from a human donor in good health (CMV status not recorded). Some clones in this sample may be carry-over from other donors' samples.

This clonotype came up a few times. The gene calls are TRBV7-9 and TRBJ1-1; D gene unclear. This CDR3 comprises 13 residues. CDR1 and CDR2 (germline): SEHNR, FQNEAQ (reference sequence). V was shortened by 5 bases and J by 4 bases, with 11 bases between the two germline ends. CDR3 in amino acids: CASSPPKATEAFF. DNA of the CDR3: TGTGCCAGCAGCCCGCCCAAAGCCACTGAAGCTTTCTTT.

The chain recombines TRBV7-9 with TRBJ2-1; D unclear. The V gene lost 1 base and the J gene lost 8 bases, with 6 bases spanning the gap. This CDR3 has 12 residues. Looked up from germline, CDR1 is SEHNR and CDR2 is FQNEAQ (reference sequence). The CDR3: CASSLVVHEQFF. DNA of the CDR3: TGTGCCAGCAGCTTAGTCGTCCATGAGCAGTTCTTC.

The V call is TRBV6-5, the J call TRBJ2-2; perhaps D is TRBD1 or TRBD2 (5 bases each). The length of the CDR3 is 13 residues. The V gene lost 5 bases and the J gene lost 7 bases, with 11 bases spanning the gap. In germline, CDR1 is MNHEY, CDR2 SVGAGI. CDR3 sequence (DNA): TGTGCCAGCAGTCACGGGGCAGTCGGGGAGCTGTTTTTT. Its translation is CASSHGAVGELFF.

The chain has TRBV19 and TRBJ2-1, with 10 nucleotides matching TRBD1. Germline loops: CDR1 LNHDA, CDR2 SQIVND (reference sequence). This CDR3 has 15 residues. Losses at the gene ends were 6 bases for V and 6 bases for J; bases not matched to a gene: 8. The CDR3 DNA is TGTGCCAGTAGCCCCTGGACAGGGGGTGGCAATGAGCAGTTCTTC. Translated, it gives CASSPWTGGGNEQFF.

The chain recombines TRBV11-2 with TRBJ2-3; 16 positions match TRBD2. The V and J ends lost 1 base and 5 bases, in that order; junction bases with no gene match: 9. The CDR3 length is 19 residues. Per the germline V gene, CDR1 is SGHAT and CDR2 is FQNNGV. CDR3 sequence: CASSLVRLGTSGGEDTQYF. The CDR3 DNA sequence: TGTGCCAGCAGCTTAGTCCGATTGGGGACTAGCGGGGGGGAAGATACGCAGTATTTT.

The chain links TRBV4-1 to TRBJ2-2; D is perhaps TRBD2 (7 bases). The germline V gene has CDR1 MGHRA and CDR2 YSYEKL. Trimming removed 0 bases at V and 2 bases at J, with 13 bases between. CDR3 length: 17 amino acids. CDR3 in amino acids: CASSQEGGGYNTGELFF. CDR3 DNA: TGCGCCAGCAGCCAAGAAGGGGGGGGCTACAACACCGGGGAGCTGTTTTTT.

This clonotype was counted a few times. The chain recombines TRBV12-5 with TRBJ1-5; 8 bases map to TRBD1. V was pared by 6 bases and J by 2 bases, with 0 bases of the junction left unmatched. Per the germline V gene, CDR1 is LGHNT and CDR2 is FRNRAP. CDR3 length: 13 amino acids. The CDR3 loop reads CASGTGGNQPQHF. Written as DNA, the CDR3 is TGTGCTAGTGGGACAGGGGGCAATCAGCCCCAGCATTTT. Supplemented by reference TRBV12-5 and TRBJ1-5, the full variable domain reads DARVTQTPRHKVTEMGQEVTMRCQPILGHNTVFWYRQTMMQGLELLAYFRNRAPLDDSGMPKDRFSAEMPDATLATLKIQPSEPRDSAVYFCASGTGGNQPQHFGDGTRLSIL.

V usage is TRBV29-1 and J usage is TRBJ2-3, with 15 positions matching TRBD2. From germline, CDR1 is SQVTM and CDR2 ANQGSEA. This CDR3 is built from 19 residues. V was clipped by 2 bases and J by 0 bases; unmatched bases: 9. This CDR3 reads CSVEPGLAGGPSSTDTQYF. CDR3 DNA: TGCAGCGTTGAACCGGGACTAGCGGGGGGCCCGTCTAGCACAGATACGCAGTATTTT.

This clonotype was found many times. The J gene is TRBJ2-5, the V gene TRBV7-2; 10 positions match TRBD2. The CDR3 loop spans 16 amino acids. Losses at the gene ends were 1 base for V and 5 bases for J; bases not matched to a gene: 7. The V gene's germline CDR1 is SGHTA and CDR2 FQGNSA. CDR3 amino acids: CASSLEAGGPVETQYF. CDR3 sequence (DNA): TGTGCCAGCAGCTTAGAAGCGGGGGGGCCCGTGGAGACCCAGTACTTC.

This clonotype has at least ten counts. The chain links TRBV19 to TRBJ2-5; 8 bases map to TRBD2. Unmatched junction bases numbered 8, after V lost 4 bases and J lost 1 base. The germline CDR1 and CDR2 sequences are LNHDA and SQIVND (reference sequence). The length of the CDR3 is 16 residues. The CDR3 DNA sequence: TGTGCCAGTAGTAATCGGGCGGGGGGCTTCCAAGAGACCCAGTACTTC. Protein product: CASSNRAGGFQETQYF.

The chain employs TRBV19 and TRBJ2-2, with D perhaps being TRBD1 or TRBD2 (5 bases each). Trimming shortened V by 2 bases and J by 7 bases, and 11 bases separated the two germline ends. The CDR3 has 14 amino acids. CDR1 is LNHDA, CDR2 SQIVND, per germline (reference sequence). CDR3 in amino acids: CASSIMGVGGELFF. The CDR3 DNA reads as TGTGCCAGTAGTATAATGGGGGTTGGCGGGGAGCTGTTTTTT.

This rearrangement joins TRBV12-3 or TRBV12-4 to TRBJ1-1; possibly TRBD1 for D (5 bases). V was cut by 6 bases and J by 7 bases, with 15 bases left in between. The CDR3 is 13 residues long. The DNA for the CDR3 is TGTGCCAGCAGCCCAGCAGGGCCGAGTGAAGCTTTCTTT. Translation gives CASSPAGPSEAFF.

This clonotype has ten or more counts. This chain uses TRBV7-6 with TRBJ1-4, with D maybe TRBD1 (6 bases). Germline V CDR1 and CDR2: SGHVS, FNYEAQ. The CDR3 extends over 13 amino acids. V was clipped by 3 bases and J by 8 bases, with 10 bases between them. DNA of the CDR3: TGTGCCAGCAGCTTGGCAGGGGTCGAAAAACTGTTTTTT. Residues: CASSLAGVEKLFF.

This chain joins TRBV20-1 and TRBJ1-5, with 7 positions matching TRBD1. CDR1 is DFQATT and CDR2 is SNEGSKA in the germline V gene (reference sequence). The V gene end was trimmed by 3 bases and the J gene end by 2 bases; junction bases not matched to a gene: 22. CDR3 length equals 20 residues. The CDR3 loop is CSARTSGVPTRGQGNQPQHF. The DNA for the CDR3 is TGCAGTGCTAGGACCTCGGGAGTTCCTACGAGAGGACAGGGCAATCAGCCCCAGCATTTT.

In DNA form, the CDR3 reads TGTGCCAGTAGTATTTGTATCGGGACAGGGGAGGCTTTTCAAGAGACCCAGTACTTC. The encoded protein is CASSICIGTGEAFQETQYF. J is TRBJ2-5 and V is TRBV19; 10 bases match TRBD1. V shed 3 bases, J shed 2 bases, and the junction held 15 bases outside the gene matches. Germline lookup yields CDR1 LNHDA and CDR2 SQIVND (reference sequence). The CDR3 length is 19 residues.

This clonotype was counted many times. The chain is built from TRBV7-8 and TRBJ1-1, with a possible D match to TRBD1 (6 bases). V shed 1 base and J shed 5 bases, with 11 bases lying between them. Germline V CDR1 and CDR2: SGHVS, FQNEAQ. The CDR3 covers 14 residues. The CDR3: CASSLEGGWTEAFF. CDR3 nucleotide sequence: TGTGCCAGCAGCTTAGAGGGGGGCTGGACTGAAGCTTTCTTT.

This clonotype was observed many times. The gene calls are TRBV7-2 and TRBJ1-1; D gene unclear. Germline CDR1 SGHTA, CDR2 FQGNSA. The CDR3 runs 14 residues. V lost 2 bases and J lost 7, with 14 bases in between. The CDR3: CASSLNSGGSEAFF. CDR3 sequence (DNA): TGTGCCAGCAGCTTAAATTCCGGAGGGAGTGAAGCTTTCTTT.

To note about this clonotype: Lacking the conserved final phenylalanine or tryptophan, this CDR3 likely reflects a read error. The rearrangement joins TRBV5-1 to TRBJ2-1; 9 nucleotides line up with TRBD2. With 3 bases clipped from V and 6 bases from J, the junction kept 13 bases outside the gene matches. From germline, CDR1 is SGHRS and CDR2 YFSETQ. The CDR3 contains 17 residues. The CDR3 DNA follows: TGCGCCAGCAGCTGGGCAAGAGCGGGGGGTACTACCAATGAGCAGTTCTCC. Amino acid sequence: CASSWARAGGTTNEQFS.

Details on this clonotype: The CDR3 does not end in the conserved phenylalanine or tryptophan, so this is likely a read error. This chain uses TRBV7-9 with TRBJ2-5, with unresolved D. Trimming took 5 bases from V and 5 from J, leaving 12 bases between them. This CDR3 region has 13 residues. Germline lookup yields CDR1 SEHNR and CDR2 FQNEAQ (reference sequence). The CDR3 protein is CASSPTLRETQYL. CDR3 bases: TGTGCCAGCAGCCCTACCTTAAGGGAGACCCAGTACTTA.

There are a few counts of this clonotype. The chain has TRBV5-5 and TRBJ1-2; D ambiguous. The V end lost 4 bases, the J end lost 7 bases, and 14 bases lay between the germline ends. This CDR3 is built from 13 residues. Per germline, CDR1 SGHKS and CDR2 YYEKEE (reference sequence). CDR3 DNA: TGTGCCAGCAGCCCCGACGGGTCGTTTGGCTACACCTTC. It translates to CASSPDGSFGYTF.

This clonotype was observed a handful of times. The chain couples TRBV28 to TRBJ2-6; D might be TRBD1 (6 bases). Per germline, CDR1 MDHEN and CDR2 SYDVKM. The CDR3 runs 15 residues. V dropped 7 bases and J dropped 0 bases, with 10 bases sitting between them. CDR3 DNA sequence: TGTGCCAGCAATCGGGACACCTCTGGGGCCAACGTCCTGACTTTC. Protein: CASNRDTSGANVLTF.

This clonotype appeared a few times. The V gene is TRBV27, the J gene TRBJ2-1; no clear D gene. V gave up 5 bases and J gave up 9 bases, with 17 bases separating them. Germline V gene sequence: CDR1 MNHEY, CDR2 SMNVEV (reference sequence). CDR3 size: 14 residues. CDR3 amino acids: CASSPLRTELEQFF. For the CDR3, the DNA is TGTGCCAGCAGTCCCCTTCGGACCGAGCTTGAGCAGTTCTTC.

The chain couples TRBV6-2 or TRBV6-3 to TRBJ2-5; D may match TRBD1 or TRBD2 (5 bases each). The V and J ends lost 0 bases and 5 bases respectively, with 13 bases between them. CDR1 is MNHEY, CDR2 SVGEGT, per germline. The CDR3 contains 15 residues. The CDR3 loop reads CASSYSPGTQETQYF. For the CDR3, the DNA is TGTGCCAGCAGTTACTCGCCCGGGACCCAGGAGACCCAGTACTTC.

This clonotype was recorded many times. This rearrangement joins TRBV19 to TRBJ1-5; no clear D gene. CDR1 and CDR2 (germline): LNHDA, SQIVND (reference sequence). V was trimmed by 4 bases and J by 4 bases, leaving 17 bases between them. The CDR3 is made up of 16 amino acids. The CDR3 bases are TGTGCCAGTAGTACGCGACTTTCACAAGGAAATCAGCCCCAGCATTTT. This sequence encodes CASSTRLSQGNQPQHF.

This clonotype showed up many times. CDR3 nucleotide sequence: TGTGCCAGCAGCTTAGCGGCGCGGGTAAGCTCCTACAATGAGCAGTTCTTC. It is translated as CASSLAARVSSYNEQFF. The V call is TRBV7-2, the J call TRBJ2-1; D perhaps matches TRBD2 (5 bases). The CDR3 extends over 17 amino acids. Germline CDR1 reads SGHTA; CDR2 reads FQGNSA. The germline V and J ends were trimmed by 0 bases and 0 bases, with 12 bases remaining between them. Combining the CDR3 with reference TRBV7-2 and TRBJ2-1 gives the whole variable domain GAGVSQSPSNKVTEKGKDVELRCDPISGHTALYWYRQSLGQGLEFLIYFQGNSAPDKSGLPSDRFSAERTGGSVSTLTIQRTQQEDSAVYLCASSLAARVSSYNEQFFGPGTRLTVL.

The rearrangement uses TRBV6-6 and TRBJ1-2; TRBD1 agrees at 8 bases. Germline V CDR1 and CDR2: MNHNY, SVGAGI (reference sequence). V was clipped by 0 bases and J by 0 bases; unmatched bases: 12. The CDR3 is made up of 19 amino acids. CDR3 in amino acids: CASSYSRWLDRATNYGYTF. CDR3 DNA sequence: TGTGCCAGCAGTTACTCCCGATGGTTGGACAGGGCAACTAACTATGGCTACACCTTC.